This T cell receptor (beta chain) is from a study of shared clonotypes between healthy human individuals. Overall study context: The cohort comprised a couple of women and a few men. Their ages spanned 18 to 49 years.

All donors qualified as healthy HIV-negative adults and had experienced no recent acute infections or vaccinations. The CDR3 is 16 residues long. The germline gives CDR1 MGHRA, CDR2 YSYEKL. Losses at the gene ends were 0 bases for V and 3 bases for J; bases not matched to a gene: 4. The run depth of the assay was deep. The team ran DNA from unsorted PBMCs on ten immunoSEQ deep assay plates for sequencing. The protocol was immunoSEQ multiplex PCR, while the TCRdb copy is restricted to in-frame clones and leaves out a portion. Among around 480,000 clones, 60% to 80% were seen once, and the ten largest hold about an eighth.

Sequenced material: PBMCs. The clonotype comes from a woman between 35 and 50 years old in good health. Some clones in this sample may be carry-over from other donors' samples. The rearrangement joins TRBV4-1 to TRBJ2-1; 8 nucleotides align to TRBD1. The CDR3 reads CASSQDGGQDYNEQFF. The CDR3 DNA follows: TGCGCCAGCAGCCAAGATGGGGGACAGGACTACAATGAGCAGTTCTTC.